A single sample is the source of the 9 T cell receptor beta chains below, sequenced in a study of blood T cell repertoires in COVID-19. Repertoires were generated with immunoSEQ multiplex PCR, while TCRdb's copy carries only in-frame clones and drops some. The table shows around 320,000 clones, with approximately 90% occurring only once. Input material: peripheral blood. Source of these receptors: a woman younger than 45 who had recovered from COVID-19.

V and J are TRBV27 and TRBJ2-2; TRBD1 agrees at 7 bases. The CDR3 is 17 amino acids. CDR1 and CDR2 (germline): MNHEY, SMNVEV (reference sequence). The J segment lost 3 bases and the V segment lost 3 bases, leaving 10 bases of the junction unmatched. CDR3 nucleotides: TGTGCCAGCAGTTTGGGAGCCGGGACAGTATACACCGGGGAGCTGTTTTTT. This translates into CASSLGAGTVYTGELFF.

The rearrangement uses TRBV29-1 and TRBJ2-5, with D possibly TRBD2 on 6 matching bases. The CDR3 runs 14 residues. V was clipped by 6 bases and J by 6 bases, with 20 bases between them. Germline values: CDR1 SQVTM, CDR2 ANQGSEA. The CDR3 nucleotides are TGCAGCGTCGAGCGGGTCGGGATCGAGAAGACCCAGTACTTC. Translating it yields CSVERVGIEKTQYF. Complete variable domain (other parts from reference TRBV29-1 and TRBJ2-5): SAVISQKPSRDICQRGTSLTIQCQVDSQVTMMFWYRQQPGQSLTLIATANQGSEATYESGFVIDKFPISRPNLTFSTLTVSNMSPEDSSIYLCSVERVGIEKTQYFGPGTRLLVL.

The CDR3 region is CASRQGAREQPQHF. In DNA form, the CDR3 reads TGTGCCAGTAGACAGGGGGCGCGGGAGCAGCCCCAGCATTTT. The chain uses TRBV19 and TRBJ1-5; 9 bases match TRBD1. The CDR3 covers 14 residues. The J segment lost 7 bases and the V segment lost 6 bases, leaving 7 bases of the junction unmatched. Per the germline V gene, CDR1 is LNHDA and CDR2 is SQIVND (reference sequence). Combining the CDR3 with reference TRBV19 and TRBJ1-5 gives the whole variable domain DGGITQSPKYLFRKEGQNVTLSCEQNLNHDAMYWYRQDPGQGLRLIYYSQIVNDFQKGDIAEGYSVSREKKESFPLTVTSAQKNPTAFYLCASRQGAREQPQHFGDGTRLSIL.

The CDR3 here is CASSMRGQVYQETQYF. CDR3 in DNA: TGTGCCAGTAGTATGAGGGGACAGGTTTACCAAGAGACCCAGTACTTC. The chain has TRBV19 and TRBJ2-5; the match to TRBD1 covers 8 bases. The CDR3 consists of 16 residues. Germline V gives CDR1 LNHDA, CDR2 SQIVND (reference sequence). After removal of 3 bases from V and 0 bases from J, the junction contained 6 bases not matched to a gene.

In DNA, the CDR3 is TGTGCCAGCAGCTTTCGACTAGCGGCTTACGAGCAGTACTTC. This translates into CASSFRLAAYEQYF. This chain uses TRBV5-5 with TRBJ2-7; TRBD2 matches 9 bases. J gave up 4 bases and V 2 bases, and 4 bases lay outside the gene matches. Germline CDR1 and CDR2: SGHKS and YYEKEE (reference sequence). The CDR3 is 14 amino acids. The full variable domain, completed using reference TRBV5-5 and TRBJ2-7, is DAGVTQSPTHLIKTRGQQVTLRCSPISGHKSVSWYQQVLGQGPQFIFQYYEKEERGRGNFPDRFSARQFPNYSSELNVNALLLGDSALYLCASSFRLAAYEQYFGPGTRLTVT.

This chain connects TRBV21-1 to TRBJ1-2; the D call TRBD1 from the table was never checked on the DNA. TRBV21-1 is a documented pseudogene. The CDR3 has 13 residues. The DNA for the CDR3 is TGTGCCAGCAGCAAAGGACAGACCTATGGCTACACCTTC. It is translated as CASSKGQTYGYTF.

The rearrangement uses TRBV12-3 or TRBV12-4 and TRBJ1-4; D unresolved. CDR3 length: 13 residues. V was pared by 6 bases and J by 8 bases, with 13 bases between. The CDR3 reads CASRPRTWEKLFF. Here the CDR3 DNA reads TGTGCCAGCAGACCCCGGACTTGGGAAAAACTGTTTTTT.

The rearrangement uses TRBV7-3 and TRBJ2-1; possibly TRBD2 for D (5 bases). The CDR3 loop spans 16 amino acids. The V gene's germline CDR1 is SGHTA and CDR2 FQGTGA. Trimming pared 1 base from V and 0 bases from J, leaving 10 bases between. CDR3 DNA sequence: TGTGCCAGCAGCTTAATGGCGGGCGTCTCCTACAATGAGCAGTTCTTC. Amino acid sequence: CASSLMAGVSYNEQFF.

This clone was detected once. The chain couples TRBV18 to TRBJ1-2, with unresolved D. CDR3 length: 12 amino acids. Per germline, CDR1 KGHSH and CDR2 LQKENI. V gave up 5 bases and J gave up 8 bases, with 12 bases separating them. The CDR3, as DNA: TGTGCCAGCTCAGAGCAGCGGGAAGGCTACACCTTC. This translates into CASSEQREGYTF.